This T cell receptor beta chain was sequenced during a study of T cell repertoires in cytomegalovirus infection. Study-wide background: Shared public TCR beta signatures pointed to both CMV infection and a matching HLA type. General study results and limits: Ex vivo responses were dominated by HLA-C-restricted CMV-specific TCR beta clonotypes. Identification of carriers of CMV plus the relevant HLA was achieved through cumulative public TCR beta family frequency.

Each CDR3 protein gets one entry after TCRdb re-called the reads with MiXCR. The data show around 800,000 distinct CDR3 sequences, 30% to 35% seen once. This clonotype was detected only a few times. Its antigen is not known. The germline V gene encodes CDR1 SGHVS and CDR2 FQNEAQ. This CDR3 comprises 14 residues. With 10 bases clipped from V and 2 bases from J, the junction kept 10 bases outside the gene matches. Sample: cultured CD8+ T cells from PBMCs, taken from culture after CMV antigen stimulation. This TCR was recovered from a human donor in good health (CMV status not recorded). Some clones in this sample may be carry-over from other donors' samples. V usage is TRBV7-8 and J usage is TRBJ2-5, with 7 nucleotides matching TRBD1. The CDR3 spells CATIPRGSQETQYF. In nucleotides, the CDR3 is TGTGCCACCATTCCCAGGGGGTCTCAAGAGACCCAGTACTTC.